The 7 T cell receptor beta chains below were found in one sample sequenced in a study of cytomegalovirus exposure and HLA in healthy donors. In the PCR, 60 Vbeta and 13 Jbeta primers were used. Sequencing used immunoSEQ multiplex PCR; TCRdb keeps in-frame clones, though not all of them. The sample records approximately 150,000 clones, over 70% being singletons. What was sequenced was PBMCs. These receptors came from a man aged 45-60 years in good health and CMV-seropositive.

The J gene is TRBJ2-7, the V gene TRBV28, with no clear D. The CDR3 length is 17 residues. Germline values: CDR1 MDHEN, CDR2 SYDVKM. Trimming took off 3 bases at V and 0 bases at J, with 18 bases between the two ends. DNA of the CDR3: TGTGCCAGCAGTTTCCCTCTATTAGCTTCTAGCTCCTACGAGCAGTACTTC. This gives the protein CASSFPLLASSSYEQYF.

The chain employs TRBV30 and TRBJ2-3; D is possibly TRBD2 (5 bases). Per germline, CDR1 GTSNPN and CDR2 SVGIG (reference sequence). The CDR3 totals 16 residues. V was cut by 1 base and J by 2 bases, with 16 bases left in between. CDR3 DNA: TGTGCCTGGAGTGGCCGTCTACTAGAGTCCACAGATACGCAGTATTTT. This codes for CAWSGRLLESTDTQYF.

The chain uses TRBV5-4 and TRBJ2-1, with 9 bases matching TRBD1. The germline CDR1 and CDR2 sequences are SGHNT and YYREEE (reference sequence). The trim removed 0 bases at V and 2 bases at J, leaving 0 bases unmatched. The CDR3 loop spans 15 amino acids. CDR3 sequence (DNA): TGTGCCAGCAGCTTGGGGGACAGGGCCTACAATGAGCAGTTCTTC. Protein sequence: CASSLGDRAYNEQFF.

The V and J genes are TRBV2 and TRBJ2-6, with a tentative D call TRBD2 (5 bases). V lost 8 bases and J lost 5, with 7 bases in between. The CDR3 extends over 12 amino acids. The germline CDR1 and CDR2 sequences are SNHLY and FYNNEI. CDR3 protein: CASYGRANVLTF. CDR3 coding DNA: TGTGCCAGCTACGGGAGGGCCAACGTCCTGACTTTC.

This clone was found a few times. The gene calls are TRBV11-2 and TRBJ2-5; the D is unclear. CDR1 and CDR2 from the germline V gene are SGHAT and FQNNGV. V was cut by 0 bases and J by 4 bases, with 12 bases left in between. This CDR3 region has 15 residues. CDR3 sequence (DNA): TGTGCCAGCAGCTTAGATAACTGGTCGTTAGAGACCCAGTACTTC. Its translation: CASSLDNWSLETQYF. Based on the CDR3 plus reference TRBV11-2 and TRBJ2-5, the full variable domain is EAGVAQSPRYKIIEKRQSVAFWCNPISGHATLYWYQQILGQGPKLLIQFQNNGVVDDSQLPKDRFSAERLKGVDSTLKIQPAKLEDSAVYLCASSLDNWSLETQYFGPGTRLLVL.

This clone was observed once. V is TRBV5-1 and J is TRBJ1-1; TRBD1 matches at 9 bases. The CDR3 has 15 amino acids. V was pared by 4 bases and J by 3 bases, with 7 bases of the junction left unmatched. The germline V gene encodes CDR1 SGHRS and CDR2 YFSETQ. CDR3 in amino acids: CASSPWTGVDTEAFF. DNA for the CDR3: TGCGCCAGCAGCCCATGGACAGGGGTGGACACTGAAGCTTTCTTT.

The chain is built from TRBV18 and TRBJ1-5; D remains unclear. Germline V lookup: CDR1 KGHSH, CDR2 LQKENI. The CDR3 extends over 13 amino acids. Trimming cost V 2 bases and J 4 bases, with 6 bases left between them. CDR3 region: CASSPERNQPQHF. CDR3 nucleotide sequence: TGTGCCAGCTCACCAGAGAGAAATCAGCCCCAGCATTTT.